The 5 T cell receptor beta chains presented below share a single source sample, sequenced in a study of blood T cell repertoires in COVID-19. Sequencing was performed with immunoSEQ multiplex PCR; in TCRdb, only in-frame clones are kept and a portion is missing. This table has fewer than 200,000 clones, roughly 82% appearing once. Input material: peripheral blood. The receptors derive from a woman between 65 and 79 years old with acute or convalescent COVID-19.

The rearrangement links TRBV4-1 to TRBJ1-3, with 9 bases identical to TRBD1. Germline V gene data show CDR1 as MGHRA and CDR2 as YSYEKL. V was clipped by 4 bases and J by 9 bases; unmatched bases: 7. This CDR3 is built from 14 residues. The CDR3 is CASSPGQGLGTIYF. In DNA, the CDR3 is TGCGCCAGCAGCCCGGGACAGGGTCTCGGCACCATATATTTT.

This CDR3 is CASSQGGGNEQFF. The DNA of the CDR3 is TGTGCCAGCAGCCAAGGGGGGGGAAATGAGCAGTTCTTC. The rearrangement links TRBV3-1 (or the pseudogene TRBV3-2) to TRBJ2-1, with 7 bases that match TRBD2. The CDR3 covers 13 residues. CDR1 LGHDT and CDR2 YNNKEL come from the germline V gene (reference sequence). Trimming removed 1 base from V and 7 bases from J; junction bases left unmatched: 1.

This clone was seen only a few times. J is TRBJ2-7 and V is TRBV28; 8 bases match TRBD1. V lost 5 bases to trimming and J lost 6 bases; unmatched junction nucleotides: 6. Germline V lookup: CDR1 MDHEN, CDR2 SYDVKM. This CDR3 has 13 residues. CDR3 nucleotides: TGTGCCAGCAGTATGGACAGGGTCGGCGAGCAGTACTTC. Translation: CASSMDRVGEQYF.

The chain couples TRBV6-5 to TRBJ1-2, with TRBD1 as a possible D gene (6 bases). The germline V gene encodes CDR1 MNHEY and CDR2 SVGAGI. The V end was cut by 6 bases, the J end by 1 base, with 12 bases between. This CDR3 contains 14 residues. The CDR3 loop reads CASSSDRFNYGYTF. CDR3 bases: TGTGCCAGCAGCTCCGACAGGTTTAACTATGGCTACACCTTC.

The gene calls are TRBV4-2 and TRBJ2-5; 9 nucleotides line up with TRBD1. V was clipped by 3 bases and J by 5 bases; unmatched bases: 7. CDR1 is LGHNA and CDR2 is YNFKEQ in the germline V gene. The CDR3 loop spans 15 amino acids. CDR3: CASSQGTGGRETQYF. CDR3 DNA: TGTGCCAGCAGCCAGGGAACAGGGGGCAGGGAGACCCAGTACTTC.